The next 27 T cell receptor beta chains were all read from a single sample in a study of CD8 T cells in Susac syndrome. With random hexamers, reverse transcription was performed on 0.5 to 1 ug of RNA. TCRdb re-analysed the immunoSEQ multiplex PCR reads in MiXCR, keeping a single row per CDR3 protein. The top ten clones hold roughly 0.088% of a sample with some 200,000 distinct CDR3 sequences, 90% to 95% of them seen once. The sample taken for sequencing was CD4+ T cells from PBMCs. These receptors all come from a human donor with multiple sclerosis.

J is TRBJ2-7 and V is TRBV30; D gene unclear. V was pared by 0 bases and J by 7 bases, with 10 bases between. Germline loops: CDR1 GTSNPN, CDR2 SVGIG (reference sequence). The CDR3 length is 12 residues. The CDR3 spells CAWSVTDWEQYF. CDR3 in DNA: TGTGCCTGGAGTGTCACCGACTGGGAGCAGTACTTC.

This chain uses TRBV29-1 with TRBJ1-5; 7 nucleotides agree with TRBD1. The germline V gene has CDR1 SQVTM and CDR2 ANQGSEA. CDR3 length: 13 amino acids. The J segment lost 5 bases and the V segment lost 7 bases, leaving 8 bases of the junction unmatched. CDR3 protein: CSARGGYDQPQHF. The CDR3 bases are TGCAGCGCCCGAGGGGGCTATGATCAGCCCCAGCATTTT.

V is TRBV30 and J is TRBJ2-2; possibly TRBD2 for D (6 bases). The CDR3 has 15 amino acids. V lost 3 bases and J lost 2, with 13 bases in between. Germline V gives CDR1 GTSNPN, CDR2 SVGIG (reference sequence). The chain's CDR3 is CAWRRGGTNTGELFF. CDR3 bases: TGTGCCTGGAGGAGGGGCGGGACCAACACCGGGGAGCTGTTTTTT. Looking up the rest from reference TRBV30 and TRBJ2-2 gives the full variable domain: SQTIHQWPATLVQPVGSPLSLECTVEGTSNPNLYWYRQAAGRGLQLLFYSVGIGQISSEVPQNLSASRPQDRQFILSSKKLLLSDSGFYLCAWRRGGTNTGELFFGEGSRLTVL.

This chain links TRBV12-3 or TRBV12-4 with TRBJ2-5; TRBD2 matches at 7 bases. The CDR3 spans 13 residues. J was trimmed by 4 bases and V by 8 bases; bases with no gene match: 7. The CDR3 spells CASSRGERETQYF. In DNA, the CDR3 is TGTGCCAGCTCCCGGGGGGAGAGAGAGACCCAGTACTTC.

This clonotype was counted between two and nine times. The rearrangement joins TRBV30 to TRBJ2-3, with a weak D call TRBD1 (6 bases). The CDR3 loop spans 15 amino acids. CDR1 and CDR2 (germline): GTSNPN, SVGIG (reference sequence). Deletions cut 1 base from V and 4 bases from J, with 15 bases between. CDR3 in amino acids: CAWSGQGSRADTQYF. The CDR3 nucleotides are TGTGCCTGGAGTGGTCAGGGGTCGAGGGCAGATACGCAGTATTTT. The variable domain in full, completed from reference TRBV30 and TRBJ2-3, reads SQTIHQWPATLVQPVGSPLSLECTVEGTSNPNLYWYRQAAGRGLQLLFYSVGIGQISSEVPQNLSASRPQDRQFILSSKKLLLSDSGFYLCAWSGQGSRADTQYFGPGTRLTVL.

V is TRBV30 and J is TRBJ1-3; TRBD1 might be the D (5 bases). V was pared by 1 base and J by 4 bases, with 11 bases between. Germline CDR1 is GTSNPN and CDR2 is SVGIG (reference sequence). The CDR3 extends over 14 amino acids. CDR3 in DNA: TGTGCCTGGAGTGCGGGGACTCCGGGAAACACCATATATTTT. This translates into CAWSAGTPGNTIYF.

The chain combines TRBV29-1 with TRBJ2-1; D is tentatively TRBD1 or TRBD2 (6 bases each). Deletions cut 5 bases from V and 0 bases from J, with 8 bases between. There are 13 residues in the CDR3. CDR1 and CDR2 from the germline V gene are SQVTM and ANQGSEA. CDR3 sequence reads: CSVRGRSYNEQFF. CDR3 sequence (DNA): TGCAGCGTTCGGGGGCGCTCCTACAATGAGCAGTTCTTC.

The rearrangement links TRBV29-1 to TRBJ2-2; 9 nucleotides line up with TRBD1. J was trimmed by 7 bases and V by 7 bases; bases with no gene match: 7. The germline V gene has CDR1 SQVTM and CDR2 ANQGSEA. This CDR3 comprises 13 residues. CDR3 amino acids: CSGGQGPSGELFF. The CDR3, as DNA: TGCAGCGGAGGACAGGGGCCGAGCGGGGAGCTGTTTTTT.

The CDR3 region is CASTQGGTYEQYF. The CDR3 coding sequence is TGTGCCAGCACCCAGGGGGGTACCTACGAGCAGTACTTC. The gene calls are TRBV7-9 and TRBJ2-7; D possibly corresponds to TRBD1 (7 bases). The CDR3 has 13 residues. Germline lookup yields CDR1 SEHNR and CDR2 FQNEAQ (reference sequence). The germline V and J ends were trimmed by 7 bases and 2 bases, with 12 bases remaining between them.

This chain joins TRBV20-1 and TRBJ2-1; D unresolved. The V and J ends lost 3 bases and 2 bases respectively, with 11 bases between them. Looked up from germline, CDR1 is DFQATT and CDR2 is SNEGSKA (reference sequence). The CDR3 consists of 14 residues. The CDR3 spells CSARSGPTYNEQFF. The CDR3 DNA reads TGCAGTGCTAGGAGTGGCCCCACCTACAATGAGCAGTTCTTC.

V is TRBV9 and J is TRBJ1-2; TRBD1 might be the D (5 bases). Germline V gives CDR1 SGDLS, CDR2 YYNGEE. V was pared by 1 base and J by 4 bases, with 11 bases between. The CDR3 extends over 14 amino acids. CDR3 sequence reads: CASSVRDASYGYTF. For the CDR3, the DNA is TGTGCCAGCAGCGTACGGGACGCCAGCTATGGCTACACCTTC.

The CDR3 DNA is TGCGCCAGCAGCTTGGCCGGAATAGGCCCAGATACGCAGTATTTT. Translated, it gives CASSLAGIGPDTQYF. The V call is TRBV5-1, the J call TRBJ2-3; D ambiguous. The V end lost 0 bases, the J end lost 4 bases, and 12 bases lay between the germline ends. Germline lookup yields CDR1 SGHRS and CDR2 YFSETQ. The CDR3 runs to 15 residues.

This chain links TRBV18 with TRBJ1-1, with TRBD1 matching over 7 bases. CDR1 KGHSH and CDR2 LQKENI come from the germline V gene. The CDR3 loop spans 14 amino acids. J gave up 7 bases and V 6 bases, and 11 bases lay outside the gene matches. The CDR3 bases are TGTGCCAGCTCCCCGGGACAGACACCCAGTGAAGCTTTCTTT. This translates into CASSPGQTPSEAFF.

This clonotype is a singleton in its sample. V usage is TRBV5-1 and J usage is TRBJ2-1; D is uncertain. Trimming pared 1 base from V and 6 bases from J, leaving 5 bases between. Germline V CDR1 and CDR2: SGHRS, YFSETQ. The CDR3 loop spans 12 amino acids. DNA of the CDR3: TGCGCCAGCAGCTTGTACCGCAATGAGCAGTTCTTC. Translation gives CASSLYRNEQFF. Based on the CDR3 plus reference TRBV5-1 and TRBJ2-1, the full variable domain is KAGVTQTPRYLIKTRGQQVTLSCSPISGHRSVSWYQQTPGQGLQFLFEYFSETQRNKGNFPGRFSGRQFSNSRSEMNVSTLELGDSALYLCASSLYRNEQFFGPGTRLTVL.

This sequence joins TRBV29-1 and TRBJ2-3, with 7 bases that match TRBD2. V trimming: 3 bases; J trimming: 6 bases; junction bases outside the gene matches: 9. The CDR3 is 14 amino acids. CDR1 SQVTM and CDR2 ANQGSEA come from the germline V gene. The CDR3 nucleotides are TGCAGCGTTGACGGGCGGGAGTGGGGGGATACGCAGTATTTT. Protein: CSVDGREWGDTQYF.

On this clonotype itself: One junction end does not reproduce the germline sequence, and a read error may be involved. In nucleotides, the CDR3 is TGTGCCAGCAGTCAAGGATCGTACGAGCAGTACTTC. Protein product: CASSQGSYEQYF. The chain has TRBV3-1 and TRBJ2-7; D not certain. The CDR3 extends over 12 amino acids. CDR1 is LGHDT, CDR2 YNNKEL, per germline (reference sequence).

The J gene is TRBJ2-1, the V gene TRBV28; 11 bases map to TRBD1. Germline V gives CDR1 MDHEN, CDR2 SYDVKM. The junction had 9 bases not matched to a gene; V was cut back by 5 bases and J by 6 bases. This CDR3 contains 16 residues. Here the CDR3 reads CASSNPGQGVPNEQFF. The CDR3 nucleotides are TGTGCCAGCAGTAATCCGGGACAGGGGGTGCCCAATGAGCAGTTCTTC.

The rearrangement joins TRBV3-1 to TRBJ2-2, with TRBD1 matching 7 bases. The V segment lost 8 bases and the J segment 0 bases; nucleotides outside the gene matches: 6. Germline loops: CDR1 LGHDT, CDR2 YNNKEL (reference sequence). CDR3 length: 15 amino acids. The CDR3: CASGRTGANTGELFF. CDR3 nucleotide sequence: TGTGCCAGCGGTAGGACAGGAGCGAACACCGGGGAGCTGTTTTTT.

The chain employs TRBV29-1 and TRBJ2-7, with D hard to call. This CDR3 contains 13 residues. Germline V gene data show CDR1 as SQVTM and CDR2 as ANQGSEA. The V gene lost 4 bases and the J gene lost 1 base, with 11 bases spanning the gap. The CDR3 loop is CSVGGRTSYEQYF. In DNA form, the CDR3 reads TGCAGCGTTGGCGGAAGAACATCCTACGAGCAGTACTTC.

This clonotype was counted a single time. The rearrangement uses TRBV5-6 and TRBJ1-6; D remains unclear. The CDR3 totals 12 residues. Germline-derived CDR1 and CDR2 are SGHDT and YYEEEE. V was cut by 2 bases and J by 6 bases, with 3 bases left in between. CDR3: CASSFGNSPLHF. Written as DNA, the CDR3 is TGTGCCAGCAGCTTTGGTAATTCACCCCTCCACTTT. Drawing the rest from reference TRBV5-6 and TRBJ1-6, the complete variable domain is DAGVTQSPTHLIKTRGQQVTLRCSPKSGHDTVSWYQQALGQGPQFIFQYYEEEERQRGNFPDRFSGHQFPNYSSELNVNALLLGDSALYLCASSFGNSPLHFGNGTRLTVT.

The chain is built from TRBV9 and TRBJ2-3, with D possibly being TRBD2 (5 bases). Germline CDR1 SGDLS, CDR2 YYNGEE. V shed 0 bases and J shed 2 bases, with 7 bases lying between them. The CDR3 covers 14 residues. CDR3 sequence reads: CASSVAGNTDTQYF. CDR3 nucleotides: TGTGCCAGCAGCGTAGCGGGGAACACAGATACGCAGTATTTT.

This chain joins TRBV5-1 and TRBJ2-3; D is perhaps TRBD2 (6 bases). This CDR3 has 16 amino acids. Germline assignment: CDR1 SGHRS and CDR2 YFSETQ. V dropped 0 bases and J dropped 0 bases, with 11 bases sitting between them. Written as DNA, the CDR3 is TGCGCCAGCAGCTTGGCCGGCGGGAAGAGCACAGATACGCAGTATTTT. Encoded protein: CASSLAGGKSTDTQYF.

V usage is TRBV12-3 or TRBV12-4 and J usage is TRBJ2-1; maybe TRBD2 (5 bases). V shed 3 bases and J shed 15 bases, with 12 bases lying between them. The CDR3 runs to 11 residues. CDR3: CASSFVGGLFF. The CDR3 region has the DNA TGTGCCAGCAGTTTCGTTGGAGGTTTGTTCTTC.

The V call is TRBV20-1, the J call TRBJ2-5; no clear D gene. Germline lookup yields CDR1 DFQATT and CDR2 SNEGSKA (reference sequence). This CDR3 is 10 amino acids long. Trimming removed 3 bases from V and 5 bases from J, with 4 bases in between. DNA of the CDR3: TGCAGTGCTAGCTTTGAGACCCAGTACTTC. Translating gives CSASFETQYF.

This chain joins TRBV29-1 and TRBJ2-7; D not certain. The CDR3 is 14 amino acids. V was clipped by 4 bases and J by 2 bases, with 15 bases between them. CDR1 and CDR2 (germline): SQVTM, ANQGSEA. The CDR3 region has the DNA TGCAGCGTTGTTGGGGTTGATAATACCTACGAGCAGTACTTC. Translating it yields CSVVGVDNTYEQYF.

J is TRBJ1-1 and V is TRBV30; D remains unclear. CDR1 and CDR2 (germline): GTSNPN, SVGIG (reference sequence). V gave up 3 bases and J gave up 5 bases, with 13 bases separating them. The CDR3 runs 13 residues. This chain's CDR3 is CAWSLGLPTEAFF. The DNA of the CDR3 is TGTGCCTGGAGCTTAGGGCTCCCTACTGAAGCTTTCTTT.

The chain recombines TRBV20-1 with TRBJ2-7; D not certain. Germline V lookup: CDR1 DFQATT, CDR2 SNEGSKA (reference sequence). This CDR3 has 15 amino acids. The V gene lost 6 bases and the J gene lost 1 base, with 19 bases spanning the gap. CDR3 protein: CSAGKEPLLSYEQYF. Written as DNA, the CDR3 is TGCAGTGCGGGCAAGGAACCGCTGCTATCCTACGAGCAGTACTTC.